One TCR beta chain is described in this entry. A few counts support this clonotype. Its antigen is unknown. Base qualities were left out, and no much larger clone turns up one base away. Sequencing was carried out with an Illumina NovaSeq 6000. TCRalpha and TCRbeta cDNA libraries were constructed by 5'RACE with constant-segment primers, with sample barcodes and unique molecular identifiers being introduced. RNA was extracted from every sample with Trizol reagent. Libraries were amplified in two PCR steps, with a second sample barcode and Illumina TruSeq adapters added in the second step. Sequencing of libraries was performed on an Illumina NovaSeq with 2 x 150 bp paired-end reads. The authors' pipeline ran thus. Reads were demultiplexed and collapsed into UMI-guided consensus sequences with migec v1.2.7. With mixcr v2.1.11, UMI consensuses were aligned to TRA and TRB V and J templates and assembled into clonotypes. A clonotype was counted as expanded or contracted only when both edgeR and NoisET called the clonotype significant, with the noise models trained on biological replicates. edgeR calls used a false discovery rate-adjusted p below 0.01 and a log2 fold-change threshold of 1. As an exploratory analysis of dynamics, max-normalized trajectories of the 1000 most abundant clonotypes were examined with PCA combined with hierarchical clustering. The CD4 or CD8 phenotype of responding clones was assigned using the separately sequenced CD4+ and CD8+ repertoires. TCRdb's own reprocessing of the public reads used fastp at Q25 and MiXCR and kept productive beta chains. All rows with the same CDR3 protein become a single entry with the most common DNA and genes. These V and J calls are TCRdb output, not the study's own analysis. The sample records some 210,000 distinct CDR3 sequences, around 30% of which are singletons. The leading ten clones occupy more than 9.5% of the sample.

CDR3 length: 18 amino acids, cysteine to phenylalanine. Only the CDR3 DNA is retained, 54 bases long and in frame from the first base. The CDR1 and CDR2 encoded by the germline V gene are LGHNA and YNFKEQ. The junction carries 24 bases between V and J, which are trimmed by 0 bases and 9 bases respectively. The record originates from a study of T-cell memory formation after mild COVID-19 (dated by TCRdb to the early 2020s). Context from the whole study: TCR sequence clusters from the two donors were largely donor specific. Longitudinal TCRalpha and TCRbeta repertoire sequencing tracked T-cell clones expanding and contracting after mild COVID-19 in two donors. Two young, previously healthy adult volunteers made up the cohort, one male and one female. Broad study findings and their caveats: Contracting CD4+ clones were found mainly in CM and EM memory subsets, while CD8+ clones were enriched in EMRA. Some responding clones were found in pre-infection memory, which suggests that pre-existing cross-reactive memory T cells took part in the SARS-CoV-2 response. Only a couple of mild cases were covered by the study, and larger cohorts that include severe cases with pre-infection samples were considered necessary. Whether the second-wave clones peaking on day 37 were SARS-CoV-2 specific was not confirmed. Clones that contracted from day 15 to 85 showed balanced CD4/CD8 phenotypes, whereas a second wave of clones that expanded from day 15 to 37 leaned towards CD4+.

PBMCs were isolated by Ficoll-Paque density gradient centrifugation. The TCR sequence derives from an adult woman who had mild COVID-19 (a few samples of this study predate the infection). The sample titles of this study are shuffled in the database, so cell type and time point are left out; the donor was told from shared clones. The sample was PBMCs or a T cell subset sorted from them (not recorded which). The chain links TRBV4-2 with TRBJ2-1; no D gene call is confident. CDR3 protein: CASSQDRATLRDRVEQFF. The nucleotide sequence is TGTGCCAGCAGCCAAGATCGAGCTACCCTACGTGATCGGGTTGAGCAGTTCTTC.